A selection of T cell receptor beta chains follows, all from one sample in a study of patients and donors after allogeneic stem cell transplantation. Each CDR3 protein gets one entry after TCRdb re-called the RT-PCR reads with MiXCR. The table lists about 960,000 distinct CDR3 sequences, approximately 19% of them singletons. Material: blood, either unsorted or a sorted T cell fraction (not recorded which). The receptor set was obtained from a human donor who was either an allogeneic HSCT recipient or a stem cell or donor lymphocyte infusion donor (not recorded which). It is not recorded whose cells these are; they may come from a transplant donor. CDR3s include the opening cysteine and the closing phenylalanine or tryptophan. Each record gives: D gene, CDR3 length, clone size, J gene, V gene, CDR3 DNA, CDR3 protein. The D gene is left open where the match is weak. The listing skips clone size in some rows; elsewhere it reads once, few, many or a size class.

- 12 - TRBJ2-1 TRBV27 TGTGCCAGCAGTTTCGATAGCAATGAGCAGTTCTTC CASSFDSNEQFF
- 13 - TRBJ2-1 TRBV30 TGTGCCTGGAGGGGGTCTAAGGTGAATGAGCAGTTCTTC CAWRGSKVNEQFF
- 13 - TRBJ1-2 TRBV6-1 TGTGCCAGCACCTCCGGGCGAAACTATGGCTACACCTTC CASTSGRNYGYTF
- 11 - TRBJ1-2 TRBV6-6 TGTGCCAGCAGTCCTGCGTATGGCTACACCTTC CASSPAYGYTF
- 12 few TRBJ1-5 TRBV12-3/TRBV12-4 TGTGCCAGCACGATCGACAATCAGCCCCAGCATTTT CASTIDNQPQHF
- 13 - TRBJ1-5 TRBV25-1 TGTGCCAGCGGGACGGTAGCAAATCAGCCCCAGCATTTT CASGTVANQPQHF
- 17 - TRBJ2-6 TRBV5-1 TGCGCCAGCAGCTTGAGGGTAGCCTACTCTGGGGCCAACGTCCTGACTTTC CASSLRVAYSGANVLTF
TRBD1 15 few TRBJ1-5 TRBV12-3/TRBV12-4 TGTGCCAGCAGTAGGACAGGGCGGTATGGACAGCCCCAGCATTTT CASSRTGRYGQPQHF
- 14 few TRBJ1-6 TRBV11-2 TGTGCCAGCAGCTTAGGGGGAGAGGATTCACCCCTCCACTTT CASSLGGEDSPLHF
- 16 - TRBJ2-7 TRBV3-1 TGTGCCAGCAGCCAAGTCTCCGGGGACCCCTCCTACGAGCAGTACTTC CASSQVSGDPSYEQYF
- 15 - TRBJ1-3 TRBV12-3/TRBV12-4 TGTGCCAGCAGTTTGAGGGCGGGGGGTGGAAACACCATATATTTT CASSLRAGGGNTIYF
TRBD2 16 once TRBJ2-2 TRBV6-1 TGTGCCAGCAGAAACCTGCTGACTAGCGACACCGGGGAGCTGTTTTTT CASRNLLTSDTGELFF
- 12 few TRBJ1-2 TRBV10-3 TGTGCCATCACAGAGTCTCGCTATGGCTACACCTTC CAITESRYGYTF
- 15 - TRBJ2-7 TRBV20-1 TGCAGTGCCTTCTCCTCAGGGGGGCTCCCCTACGAGCAGTACTTC CSAFSSGGLPYEQYF
TRBD1 15 - TRBJ2-5 TRBV5-1 TGCGCCAGCAGCTCCACAGGACAGGGTCGGGAGACCCAGTACTTC CASSSTGQGRETQYF
- 15 once TRBJ2-2 TRBV6-2/TRBV6-3 TGTGCCAGCAGTAAACAGGGTCGGAACACCGGGGAGCTGTTTTTT CASSKQGRNTGELFF
- 14 many TRBJ1-2 TRBV12-3/TRBV12-4 TGTGCCAGCAGCGGAGTCAGGGATAGGGAGGGCTACACCTTC CASSGVRDREGYTF
- 15 - TRBJ2-3 TRBV21-1 TGTGCCAGCAGCTTAGACCCGGCGGGACAGAATACGCAGTATTTT CASSLDPAGQNTQYF
TRBD1 14 - TRBJ1-2 TRBV19 TGTGCCAGCAGACCGACCGGGACAGACTATGGCTACACCTTC CASRPTGTDYGYTF
- 13 few TRBJ2-7 TRBV20-1 TGCAGTGCCAGCAGCGGCGGCACCTACGAGCAGTACTTC CSASSGGTYEQYF
TRBD1 12 - TRBJ1-4 TRBV18 TGTGCCAGCTCACCAATAGACAGGGAACTGTTTTTT CASSPIDRELFF
- 16 once TRBJ1-6 TRBV14 TGTGCCAGCAGCCAAGACCTGCCGGGGTTTGATTCACCCCTCCACTTT CASSQDLPGFDSPLHF
- 15 few TRBJ1-1 TRBV18 TGTGCCAGCTCACTCCCCCAACGAGGGCTGGCTGAAGCTTTCTTT CASSLPQRGLAEAFF
- 13 few TRBJ2-1 TRBV9 TGTGCCAGCAGTGCATTTGGTGGGAATGAGCAGTTCTTC CASSAFGGNEQFF
- 14 many TRBJ1-1 TRBV7-9 TGTGCCAGCAGCAGGAGGGGTCGGGACACTGAAGCTTTCTTT CASSRRGRDTEAFF
- 13 - TRBJ1-1 TRBV18 TGTGCCAGCTCACCTAAGACAGTCACTGAAGCTTTCTTT CASSPKTVTEAFF
- 13 - TRBJ1-1 TRBV12-3/TRBV12-4 TGTGCCAGCAGTTTGAGACAAGGCAAGGAAGCTTTCTTT CASSLRQGKEAFF
TRBD2 13 - TRBJ2-1 TRBV5-1 TGCGCCAGCAGCGTGCGGGAGGGCAATGAGCAGTTCTTC CASSVREGNEQFF
TRBD1 13 - TRBJ2-1 TRBV19 TGTGCCAGCCGGGACAGGGGGATCAATGAGCAGTTCTTC CASRDRGINEQFF
- 15 - TRBJ2-7 TRBV20-1 TGCAGTGCTCTAGCCCGAGGGGGTTTAACCTACGAGCAGTACTTC CSALARGGLTYEQYF
TRBD1 15 many TRBJ1-3 TRBV7-9 TGTGCCAGCAGCTCAGGGACAGTTACGATGGACACCATATATTTT CASSSGTVTMDTIYF
- 14 few TRBJ1-2 TRBV20-1 TGCAGTGCGCGACTACCAGGGGTTTTCTATGGCTACACCTTC CSARLPGVFYGYTF
- 13 few TRBJ1-1 TRBV10-3 TGTGCCATCACTCAGGGTGCGGCCACTGAAGCTTTCTTT CAITQGAATEAFF
- 15 - TRBJ1-5 TRBV5-1 TGCGCCAGCAGCTTGGGGGGGACACTCAATCAGCCCCAGCATTTT CASSLGGTLNQPQHF
- 16 - TRBJ2-5 TRBV12-3/TRBV12-4 TGTGCCAGCAGTTTTCACCCCGGGGGCGACCAAGAGACCCAGTACTTC CASSFHPGGDQETQYF
TRBD2 13 few TRBJ2-5 TRBV20-1 TGCAGTGCTAGACTAGCGGGAGGAGAGACCCAGTACTTC CSARLAGGETQYF
- 15 once TRBJ2-1 TRBV9 TGTGCCAGCAGCCCCGGGACCCCAGGCTACAATGAGCAGTTCTTC CASSPGTPGYNEQFF
- 14 few TRBJ2-1 TRBV27 TGTGCCAGCAGTTTTCCCCCCCTCTACAATGAGCAGTTCTTC CASSFPPLYNEQFF
- 14 - TRBJ2-7 TRBV20-1 TGCAGTGCCGAATCCCAGGCTGGGAACTACGAGCAGTACTTC CSAESQAGNYEQYF
- 17 - TRBJ1-6 TRBV20-1 TGCAGTGCTAGGAATTTTCTCAGGGAAACAGACAATTCACCCCTCCACTTT CSARNFLRETDNSPLHF
TRBD2 16 - TRBJ2-1 TRBV5-1 TGCGCCAGCAGCCACCTCGGGACTAGTCGAAACAATGAGCAGTTCTTC CASSHLGTSRNNEQFF
TRBD2 16 few TRBJ2-3 TRBV9 TGTGCCAGCAGCCCCGTGGGGGGGTTCCTCACAGATACGCAGTATTTT CASSPVGGFLTDTQYF
- 14 - TRBJ1-5 TRBV27 TGTGCCAGCAGCGATCGTGGGGTCCATCAGCCCCAGCATTTT CASSDRGVHQPQHF